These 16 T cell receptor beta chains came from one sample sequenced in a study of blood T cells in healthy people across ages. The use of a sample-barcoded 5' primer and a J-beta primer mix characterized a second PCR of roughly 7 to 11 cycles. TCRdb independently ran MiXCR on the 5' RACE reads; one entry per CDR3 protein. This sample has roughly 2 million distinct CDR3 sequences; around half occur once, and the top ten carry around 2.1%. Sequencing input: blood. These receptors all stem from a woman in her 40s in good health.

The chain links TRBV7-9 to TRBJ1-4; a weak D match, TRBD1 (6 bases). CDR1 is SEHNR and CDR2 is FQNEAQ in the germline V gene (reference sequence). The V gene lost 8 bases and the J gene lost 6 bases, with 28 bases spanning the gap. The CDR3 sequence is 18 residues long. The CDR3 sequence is CASVPLGGASLDDEKLFF. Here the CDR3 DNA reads TGTGCCAGCGTACCATTGGGGGGCGCATCCCTAGATGATGAAAAACTGTTTTTT.

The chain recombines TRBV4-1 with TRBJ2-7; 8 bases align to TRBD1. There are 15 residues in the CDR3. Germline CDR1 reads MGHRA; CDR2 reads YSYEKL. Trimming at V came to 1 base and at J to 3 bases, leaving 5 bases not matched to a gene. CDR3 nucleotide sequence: TGCGCCAGCAGCCAAGCGGGACAGGCGATCTACGAGCAGTACTTC. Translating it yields CASSQAGQAIYEQYF.

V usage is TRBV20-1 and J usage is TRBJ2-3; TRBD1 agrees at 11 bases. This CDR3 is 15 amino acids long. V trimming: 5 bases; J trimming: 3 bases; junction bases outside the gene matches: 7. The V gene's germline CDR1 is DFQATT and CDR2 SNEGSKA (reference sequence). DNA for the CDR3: TGCAGTGCTTCACGCGGGACAGGGGGAACAGATACGCAGTATTTT. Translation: CSASRGTGGTDTQYF.

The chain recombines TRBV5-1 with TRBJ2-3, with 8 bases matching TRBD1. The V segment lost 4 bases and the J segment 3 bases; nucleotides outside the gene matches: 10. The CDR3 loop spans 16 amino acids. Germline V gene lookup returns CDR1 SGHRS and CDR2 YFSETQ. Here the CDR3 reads CASSPWTGQLTDTQYF. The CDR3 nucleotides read TGCGCCAGCAGCCCCTGGACAGGGCAGTTGACAGATACGCAGTATTTT.

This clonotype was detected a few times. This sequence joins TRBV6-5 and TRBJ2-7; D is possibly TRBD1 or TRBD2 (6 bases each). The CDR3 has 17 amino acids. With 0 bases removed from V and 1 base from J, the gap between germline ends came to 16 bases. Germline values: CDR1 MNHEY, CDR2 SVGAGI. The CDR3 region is CASSYSVRGVGSYEQYF. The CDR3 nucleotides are TGTGCCAGCAGTTACTCGGTTAGGGGGGTTGGTTCCTACGAGCAGTACTTC.

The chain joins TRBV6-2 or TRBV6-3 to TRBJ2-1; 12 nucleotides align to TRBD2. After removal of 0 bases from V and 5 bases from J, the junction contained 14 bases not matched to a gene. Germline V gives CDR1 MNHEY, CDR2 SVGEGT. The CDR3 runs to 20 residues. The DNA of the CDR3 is TGTGCCAGCAGTTACTCGATCCCCAGAAAACTAGCGGGGGGAGACAATGAGCAGTTCTTC. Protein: CASSYSIPRKLAGGDNEQFF.

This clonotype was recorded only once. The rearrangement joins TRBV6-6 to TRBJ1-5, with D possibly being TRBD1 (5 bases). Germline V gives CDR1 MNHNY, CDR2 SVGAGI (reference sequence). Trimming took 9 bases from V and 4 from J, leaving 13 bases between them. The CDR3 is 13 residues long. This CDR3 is CASQGFLNQPQHF. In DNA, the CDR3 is TGTGCCAGTCAGGGATTTTTAAATCAGCCCCAGCATTTT.

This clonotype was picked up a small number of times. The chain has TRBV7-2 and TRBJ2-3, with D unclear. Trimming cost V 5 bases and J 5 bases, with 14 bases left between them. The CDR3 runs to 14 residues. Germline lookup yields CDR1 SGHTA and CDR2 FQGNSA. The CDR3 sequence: CASSKRPWEDTQYF. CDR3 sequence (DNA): TGTGCCAGCAGCAAACGACCTTGGGAAGATACGCAGTATTTT.

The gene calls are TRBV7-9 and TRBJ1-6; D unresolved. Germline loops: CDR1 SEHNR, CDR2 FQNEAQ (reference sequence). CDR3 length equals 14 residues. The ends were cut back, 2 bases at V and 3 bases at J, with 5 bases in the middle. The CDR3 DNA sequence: TGTGCCAGCAGCTTACCGGACTATAATTCACCCCTCCACTTT. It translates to CASSLPDYNSPLHF.

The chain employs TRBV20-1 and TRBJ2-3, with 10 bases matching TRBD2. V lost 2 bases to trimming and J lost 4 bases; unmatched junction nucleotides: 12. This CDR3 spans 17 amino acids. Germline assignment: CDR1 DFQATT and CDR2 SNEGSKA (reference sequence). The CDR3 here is CSARSQAGGPRSDTQYF. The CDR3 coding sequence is TGCAGTGCTAGATCTCAAGCGGGGGGGCCGCGCTCAGATACGCAGTATTTT.

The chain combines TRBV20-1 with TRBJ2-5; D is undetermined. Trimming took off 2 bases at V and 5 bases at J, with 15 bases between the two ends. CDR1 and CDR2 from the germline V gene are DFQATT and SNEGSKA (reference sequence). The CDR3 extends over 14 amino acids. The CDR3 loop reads CSARPAEFGETQYF. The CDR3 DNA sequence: TGCAGTGCTAGACCTGCGGAGTTCGGGGAGACCCAGTACTTC.

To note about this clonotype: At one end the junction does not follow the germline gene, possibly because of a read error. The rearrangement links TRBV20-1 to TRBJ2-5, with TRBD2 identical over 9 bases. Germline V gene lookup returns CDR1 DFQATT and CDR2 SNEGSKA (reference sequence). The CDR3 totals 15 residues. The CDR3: CSARDPTSGKESQYF. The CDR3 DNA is TGCAGTGCTAGAGACCCGACTAGCGGAAAAGAGTCCCAGTACTTC.

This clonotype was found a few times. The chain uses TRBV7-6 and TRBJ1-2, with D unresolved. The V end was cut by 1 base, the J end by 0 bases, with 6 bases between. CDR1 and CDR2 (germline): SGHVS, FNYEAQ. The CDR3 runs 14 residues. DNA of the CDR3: TGTGCCAGCAGCTTAGACGGGTCTAACTATGGCTACACCTTC. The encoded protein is CASSLDGSNYGYTF.

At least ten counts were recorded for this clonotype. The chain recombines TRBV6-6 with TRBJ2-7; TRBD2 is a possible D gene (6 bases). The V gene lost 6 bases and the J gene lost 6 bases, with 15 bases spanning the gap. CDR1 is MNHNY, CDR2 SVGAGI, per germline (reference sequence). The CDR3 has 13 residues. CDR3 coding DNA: TGTGCCAGCAGCCCGAGGGGAGGAAGCGAGCAGTACTTC. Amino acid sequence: CASSPRGGSEQYF.

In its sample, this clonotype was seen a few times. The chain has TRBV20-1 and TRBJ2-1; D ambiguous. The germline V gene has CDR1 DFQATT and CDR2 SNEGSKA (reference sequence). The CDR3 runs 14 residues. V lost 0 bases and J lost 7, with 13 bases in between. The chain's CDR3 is CSARDGIGRNEQFF. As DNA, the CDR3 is TGCAGTGCTAGAGATGGGATAGGGCGGAATGAGCAGTTCTTC.

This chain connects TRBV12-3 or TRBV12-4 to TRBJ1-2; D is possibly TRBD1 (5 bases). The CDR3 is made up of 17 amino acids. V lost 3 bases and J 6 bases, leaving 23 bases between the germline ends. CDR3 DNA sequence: TGTGCCAGCAGTTTGAGCTCGGGGAGGTGGGGGACTGATGGCTACACCTTC. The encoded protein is CASSLSSGRWGTDGYTF.